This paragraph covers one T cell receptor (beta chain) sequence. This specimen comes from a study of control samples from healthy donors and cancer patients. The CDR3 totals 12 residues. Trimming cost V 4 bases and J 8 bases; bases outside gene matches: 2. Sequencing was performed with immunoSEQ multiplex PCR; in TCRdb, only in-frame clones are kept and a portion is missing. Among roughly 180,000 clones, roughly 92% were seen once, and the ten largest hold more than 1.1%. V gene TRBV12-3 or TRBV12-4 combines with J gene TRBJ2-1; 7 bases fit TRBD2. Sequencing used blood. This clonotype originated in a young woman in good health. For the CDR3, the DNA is TGTGCCAGCAGTTACCTAGCGGATGAGCAGTTCTTC. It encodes CASSYLADEQFF.